Listed below are T cell receptor beta chains from one sample, sequenced in a study of OX40 agonist ivuxolimab in advanced cancers. Assay used: immunoSEQ multiplex PCR; TCRdb lists only in-frame clones, some missing. The sample lists tens of thousands of clones, nearly 90% occurring once. The starting material was CD4+ or CD8+ T cells sorted from blood, obtained in a trial of the OX40 agonist ivuxolimab. The receptors come from an adult with an advanced solid tumor such as melanoma, head and neck, liver or kidney cancer. CDR3s include the opening cysteine and the closing phenylalanine or tryptophan. D genes are given only for firm matches. Clone size is not always given. Where it is, it says once, few, many or a class for expanded clones.

clone size,J gene,V gene,D gene,CDR3 DNA,CDR3 protein
-,TRBJ2-5,TRBV7-2,-,TGTGCCAGCAGCGGGGGAAGGGAGGAGACCCAGTACTTC,CASSGGREETQYF
once,TRBJ2-7,TRBV6-5,TRBD2,TGTGCCAGCAGTTACTCATGGCGGGGGAGCTCCTACGAGCAGTACTTC,CASSYSWRGSSYEQYF
-,TRBJ2-1,TRBV6-6,TRBD2,TGTGCCAGCAGTTACTCACTAGCGGGAGTTGAGCAGTTCTTC,CASSYSLAGVEQFF
-,TRBJ1-5,TRBV28,-,TGTGCCAGCAGGGCATTGGGAACTCGTAGCAATCAGCCCCAGCATTTT,CASRALGTRSNQPQHF
-,TRBJ1-5,TRBV19,-,TGTGCCAGTACTTTGTCAGGGAGAGGCAATCAGCCCCAGCATTTT,CASTLSGRGNQPQHF
-,TRBJ1-2,TRBV19,TRBD1,TGTGCCAGTAGTATCAGGACAGGAGCTAACTATGGCTACACCTTC,CASSIRTGANYGYTF
-,TRBJ2-1,TRBV7-2,TRBD1,TGTGCCAGCAGCCCACCGGGACAGGGGAGGGATGAGCAGTTCTTC,CASSPPGQGRDEQFF
-,TRBJ1-1,TRBV5-1,-,TGCGCCAGCACCTCACAGGGCCTGAACACTGAAGCTTTCTTT,CASTSQGLNTEAFF
few,TRBJ2-1,TRBV7-2,TRBD2,TGTGCCAGCAGCGATAGGCTAGCGGGAGTTTTTGTGGGTAATGAGCAGTTCTTC,CASSDRLAGVFVGNEQFF
-,TRBJ1-1,TRBV9,-,TGTGCCAGCAGCCCAGACATTCAGGGTGAAGCTTTCTTT,CASSPDIQGEAFF
-,TRBJ2-5,TRBV7-2,TRBD1,TGTGCCAGCAGCTCCCAGGACAGGAAAGAGACCCAGTACTTC,CASSSQDRKETQYF
-,TRBJ2-7,TRBV4-3,-,TGCGCCAGCAGCCAAGGGCTCAGGGGGGGCGGCTACGAGCAGTACTTC,CASSQGLRGGGYEQYF
-,TRBJ2-5,TRBV18,-,TGTGCCAGCTCACCAGGGAGTCAAGAGACCCAGTACTTC,CASSPGSQETQYF
-,TRBJ2-7,TRBV7-9,TRBD2,TGTGCCAGCAGCCTTGTCGCTAGCGGGAGGGCCTCAGAGTACTTC,CASSLVASGRASEYF
-,TRBJ2-3,TRBV28,TRBD1,TGTGCCAGCAGCCCCCTCCGGGACAGGGGGTTCACAGATACGCAGTATTTT,CASSPLRDRGFTDTQYF
-,TRBJ2-2,TRBV7-2,-,TGTGCCAGCAGCTTAGTAGGGGACACCGGGGAGCTGTTTTTT,CASSLVGDTGELFF
-,TRBJ2-7,TRBV11-3,TRBD2,TGTGCCAGCAGCAAGGGACTAGCGGAAGGGAAGCAGTACTTC,CASSKGLAEGKQYF
-,TRBJ1-3,TRBV14,-,TGTGCCAGCAGCCGTAACAGGGCTCTCTCGGGAAACACCATATATTTT,CASSRNRALSGNTIYF
-,TRBJ1-1,TRBV18,TRBD1,TGTGCCAGCTCACCCCGGGACAGGGGGGGGAACACTGAAGCTTTCTTT,CASSPRDRGGNTEAFF
-,TRBJ2-1,TRBV5-1,-,TGCGCCAGCAGCCACGGACGGATAACCTACAATGAGCAGTTCTTC,CASSHGRITYNEQFF
-,TRBJ2-6,TRBV6-1,-,TGTGCCAGCAGTGAAGCCCCCTATTCCGGGGCGCGGGGGGCCAACGTCCTGACTTTC,CASSEAPYSGARGANVLTF
-,TRBJ2-7,TRBV7-2,-,TGTGCCAGCAGCTTAGAACAGCTGTCCTACGAGCAGTACTTC,CASSLEQLSYEQYF
-,TRBJ2-2,TRBV29-1,-,TGCAGCGTTGGGACCGCGCGGGGTAGGCGGGAGCTGTTTTTT,CSVGTARGRRELFF
once,TRBJ2-7,TRBV5-1,-,TGCGCCAGCAGCTTGGCGGGCGCCACCTACTCTAGCACCACAAAGACTGAGCAGTACTTC,CASSLAGATYSSTTKTEQYF
once,TRBJ2-7,TRBV27,TRBD2,TGTGCCAGCAAGCGACTAGCGGGAGGTTACGAGCAGTACTTC,CASKRLAGGYEQYF
-,TRBJ2-7,TRBV6-5,-,TGTGCCAGCAAGTGGGGAGAGGGCTCCTACGAGCAGTACTTC,CASKWGEGSYEQYF
-,TRBJ1-1,TRBV2,-,TGTGCCAGCTTCTACTCGTACCGGAGGAACACTGAAGCTTTCTTT,CASFYSYRRNTEAFF
-,TRBJ2-7,TRBV5-6,-,TGTGCCAGCAGTTTTAACAGAAACGAGCAGTACTTC,CASSFNRNEQYF
-,TRBJ1-5,TRBV19,TRBD1,TGTGCCAGTAGTGGGACAGCTAATCAGCCCCAGCATTTT,CASSGTANQPQHF
-,TRBJ2-2,TRBV18,-,TGTGCCAGCTCACCCACCATGCCCAGGGGGAACACCGGGGAGCTGTTTTTT,CASSPTMPRGNTGELFF
-,TRBJ2-7,TRBV18,TRBD1,TGTGCCAGCTCATTCGACAGGGGTTACGAGCAGTACTTC,CASSFDRGYEQYF
-,TRBJ2-6,TRBV6-6,-,TGTGCCAGCAGTTACTCGCAGGTCTTTGGGGCCAACGTCCTGACTTTC,CASSYSQVFGANVLTF
-,TRBJ2-5,TRBV18,-,TGTGCCAGCTCACCAATGGGATACCAAGAGACCCAGTACTTC,CASSPMGYQETQYF
-,TRBJ1-5,TRBV28,-,TGTGCCAGCAGTTTAAACAATCAGCCCCAGCATTTT,CASSLNNQPQHF
-,TRBJ1-5,TRBV5-6,TRBD1,TGTGCCAGCAGCTCGCAGGGGACAGGGGCGGGTCAGCCCCAGCATTTT,CASSSQGTGAGQPQHF
-,TRBJ1-3,TRBV21-1,-,TGTGCCAGCAGCAAACCCGGGACTCGGCGAAACACCATATATTTT,CASSKPGTRRNTIYF
-,TRBJ1-5,TRBV28,-,TGTGCCAGCAGGACTATGACAGGCCCAGGGCACAATCAGCCCCAGCATTTT,CASRTMTGPGHNQPQHF
-,TRBJ1-3,TRBV5-1,-,TGCGCCAGTACAGACGGACCCAAGACTGGAAACACCATATATTTT,CASTDGPKTGNTIYF
-,TRBJ2-7,TRBV5-6,-,TGTGCCAGCAGCTTACTCAGGACCACCGGCTCCTACGAGCAGTACTTC,CASSLLRTTGSYEQYF
few,TRBJ1-3,TRBV2,-,TGTGCCAGCAGTGTGGGACCGGCGGGTTCTGGAAACACCATATATTTT,CASSVGPAGSGNTIYF
-,TRBJ2-1,TRBV19,TRBD2,TGTGCCAGTAGTACTACTAGCGGGAGGGCTTACGTCGGAAATGAGCAGTTCTTC,CASSTTSGRAYVGNEQFF